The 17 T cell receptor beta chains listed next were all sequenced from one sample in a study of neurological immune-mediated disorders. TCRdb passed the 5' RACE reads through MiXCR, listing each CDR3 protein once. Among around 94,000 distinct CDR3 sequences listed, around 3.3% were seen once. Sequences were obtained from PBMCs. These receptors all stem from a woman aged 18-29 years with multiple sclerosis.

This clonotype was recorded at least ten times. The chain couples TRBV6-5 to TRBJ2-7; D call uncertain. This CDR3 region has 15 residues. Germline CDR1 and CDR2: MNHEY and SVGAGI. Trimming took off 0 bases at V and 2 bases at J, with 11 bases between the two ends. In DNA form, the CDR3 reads TGTGCCAGCAGTTACTCTACTATCCTAACCTACGAGCAGTACTTC. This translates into CASSYSTILTYEQYF.

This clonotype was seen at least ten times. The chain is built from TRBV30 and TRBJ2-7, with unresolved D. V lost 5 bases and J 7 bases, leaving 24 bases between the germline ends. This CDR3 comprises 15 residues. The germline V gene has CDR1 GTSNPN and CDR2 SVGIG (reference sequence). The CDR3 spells CAWGPPFLGSQEQYF. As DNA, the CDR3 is TGTGCCTGGGGCCCCCCTTTTCTCGGATCGCAAGAGCAGTACTTC.

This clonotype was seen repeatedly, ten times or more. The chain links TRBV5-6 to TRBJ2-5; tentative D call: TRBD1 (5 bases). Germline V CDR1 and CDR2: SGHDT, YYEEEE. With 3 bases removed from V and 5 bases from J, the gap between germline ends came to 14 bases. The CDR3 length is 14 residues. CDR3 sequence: CASSSVAGWETQYF. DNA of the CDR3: TGTGCCAGCAGCTCGGTGGCAGGGTGGGAGACCCAGTACTTC. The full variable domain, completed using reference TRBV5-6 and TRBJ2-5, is DAGVTQSPTHLIKTRGQQVTLRCSPKSGHDTVSWYQQALGQGPQFIFQYYEEEERQRGNFPDRFSGHQFPNYSSELNVNALLLGDSALYLCASSSVAGWETQYFGPGTRLLVL.

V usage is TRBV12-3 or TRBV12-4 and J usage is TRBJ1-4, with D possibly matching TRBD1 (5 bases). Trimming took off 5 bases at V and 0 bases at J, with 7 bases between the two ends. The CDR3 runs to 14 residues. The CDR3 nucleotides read TGTGCCAGCAGTAGACAGCCAACTAATGAAAAACTGTTTTTT. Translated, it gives CASSRQPTNEKLFF.

The chain's CDR3 is CASSTRDRAVTEAFF. DNA for the CDR3: TGTGCCAGCTCAACACGGGACAGAGCCGTCACTGAAGCTTTCTTT. V and J are TRBV18 and TRBJ1-1; 7 bases match TRBD1. Germline V gene lookup returns CDR1 KGHSH and CDR2 LQKENI. The CDR3 runs to 15 residues. The junction had 10 bases not matched to a gene; V was cut back by 5 bases and J by 4 bases.

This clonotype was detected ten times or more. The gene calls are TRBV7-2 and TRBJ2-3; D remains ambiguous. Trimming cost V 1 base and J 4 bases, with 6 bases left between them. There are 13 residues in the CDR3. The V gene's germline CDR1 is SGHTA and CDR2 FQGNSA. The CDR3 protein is CASSLGRSDTQYF. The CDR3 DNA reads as TGTGCCAGCAGCTTAGGAAGGTCAGATACGCAGTATTTT.

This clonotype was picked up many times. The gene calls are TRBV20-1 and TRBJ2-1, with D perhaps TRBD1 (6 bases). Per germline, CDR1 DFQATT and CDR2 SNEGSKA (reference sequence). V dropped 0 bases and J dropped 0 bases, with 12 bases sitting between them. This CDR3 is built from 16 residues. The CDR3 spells CSARDPMDSSYNEQFF. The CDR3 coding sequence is TGCAGTGCTAGAGACCCAATGGACAGCTCCTACAATGAGCAGTTCTTC.

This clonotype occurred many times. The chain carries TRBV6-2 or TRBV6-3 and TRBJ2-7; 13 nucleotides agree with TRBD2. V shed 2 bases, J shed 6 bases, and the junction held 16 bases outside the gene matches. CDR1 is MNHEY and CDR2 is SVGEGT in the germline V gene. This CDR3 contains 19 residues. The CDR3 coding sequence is TGTGCCAGCAGTTACCAAACTAGCGGGAGGGCGATGGATTTTCTCGAGCAGTACTTC. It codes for CASSYQTSGRAMDFLEQYF.

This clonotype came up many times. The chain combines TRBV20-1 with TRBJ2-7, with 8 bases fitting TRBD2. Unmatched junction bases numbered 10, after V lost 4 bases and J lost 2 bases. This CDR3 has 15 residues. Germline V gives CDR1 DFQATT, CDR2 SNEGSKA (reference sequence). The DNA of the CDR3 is TGCAGTGCTATGGGGGTTAGCGGGGAGGCCTACGAGCAGTACTTC. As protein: CSAMGVSGEAYEQYF.

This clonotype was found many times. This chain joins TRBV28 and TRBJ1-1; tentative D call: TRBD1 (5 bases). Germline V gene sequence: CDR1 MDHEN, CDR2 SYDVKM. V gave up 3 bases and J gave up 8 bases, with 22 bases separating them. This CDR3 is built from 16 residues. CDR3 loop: CASSFSPWDSTSEAFF. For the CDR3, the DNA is TGTGCCAGCAGTTTTTCCCCTTGGGACTCCACATCCGAAGCTTTCTTT.

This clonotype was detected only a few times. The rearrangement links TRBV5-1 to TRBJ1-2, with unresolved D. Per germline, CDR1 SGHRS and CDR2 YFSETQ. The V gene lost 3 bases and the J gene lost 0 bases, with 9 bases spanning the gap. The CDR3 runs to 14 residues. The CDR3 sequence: CASSSDGANYGYTF. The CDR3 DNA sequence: TGCGCCAGCAGCTCGGATGGGGCTAACTATGGCTACACCTTC.

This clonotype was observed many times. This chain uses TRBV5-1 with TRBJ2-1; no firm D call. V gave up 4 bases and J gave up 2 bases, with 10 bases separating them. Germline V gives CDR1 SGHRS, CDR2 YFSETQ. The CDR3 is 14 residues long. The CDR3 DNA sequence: TGCGCCAGCAGCCCCGATATAACCTACAATGAGCAGTTCTTC. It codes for CASSPDITYNEQFF.

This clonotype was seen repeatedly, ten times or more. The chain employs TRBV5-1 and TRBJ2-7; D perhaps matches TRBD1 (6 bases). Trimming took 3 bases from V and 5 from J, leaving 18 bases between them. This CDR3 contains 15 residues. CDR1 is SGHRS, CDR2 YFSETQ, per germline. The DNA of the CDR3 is TGCGCCAGCAGCTCTACAACAGGGACGGCCGACGAGCAGTACTTC. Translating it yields CASSSTTGTADEQYF.

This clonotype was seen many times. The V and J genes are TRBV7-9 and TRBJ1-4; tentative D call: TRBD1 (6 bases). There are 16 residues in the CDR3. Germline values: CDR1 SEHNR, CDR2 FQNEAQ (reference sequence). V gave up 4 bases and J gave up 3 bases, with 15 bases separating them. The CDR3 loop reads CASSYLLTGSNEKLFF. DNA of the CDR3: TGTGCCAGCAGCTACCTTTTAACAGGGTCTAATGAAAAACTGTTTTTT.

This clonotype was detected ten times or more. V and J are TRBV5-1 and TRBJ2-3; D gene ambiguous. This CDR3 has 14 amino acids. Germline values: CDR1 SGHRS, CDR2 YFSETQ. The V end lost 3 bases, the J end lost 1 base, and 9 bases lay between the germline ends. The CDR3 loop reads CASSSGFGTDTQYF. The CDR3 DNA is TGCGCCAGCAGCTCGGGTTTTGGCACAGATACGCAGTATTTT.

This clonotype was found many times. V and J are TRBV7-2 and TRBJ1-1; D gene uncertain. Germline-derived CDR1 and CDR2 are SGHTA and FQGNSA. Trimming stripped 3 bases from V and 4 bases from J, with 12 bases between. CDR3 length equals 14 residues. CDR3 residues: CASSFRADTTEAFF. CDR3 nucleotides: TGTGCCAGCAGCTTCCGCGCAGATACCACTGAAGCTTTCTTT.

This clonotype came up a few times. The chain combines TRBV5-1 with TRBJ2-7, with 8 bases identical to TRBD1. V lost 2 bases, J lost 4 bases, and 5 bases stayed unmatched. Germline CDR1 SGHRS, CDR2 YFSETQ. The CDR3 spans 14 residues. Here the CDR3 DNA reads TGCGCCAGCAGCTTTGGGACAGGTCCATACGAGCAGTACTTC. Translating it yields CASSFGTGPYEQYF.